The T cell receptor beta chain under discussion was sequenced for a study of response to subunit inactivated influenza vaccine. This CDR3 has 17 residues. Looked up from germline, CDR1 is MNHEY and CDR2 is SVGEGT. The V end lost 6 bases, the J end lost 0 bases, and 18 bases lay between the germline ends. Using its own MiXCR run on the RT-PCR reads, TCRdb lists one record per CDR3 protein. The sample lists some 850,000 distinct CDR3 sequences, 15% to 20% seen once, with 11% in the top ten. Whole-study results and caveats: Each seasonal flu vaccination may recruit only limited new T cells, authors suggested.

This clonotype turned up a few times. No antigen is known for it. The sequence was collected from a man in his fifties who received an inactivated influenza vaccine. Sequenced here: PBMCs from blood, sampled more than 4 days after vaccination. The chain has TRBV6-2 or TRBV6-3 and TRBJ1-5, with a weak D call TRBD1 (6 bases). CDR3 region: CASSPKGPGDSNQPQHF. The CDR3 region has the DNA TGTGCCAGCAGCCCAAAAGGCCCAGGGGATAGCAATCAGCCCCAGCATTTT.